Given below is one T cell receptor beta chain in context. The sample is drawn from a study of T cell changes during pregnancy in multiple sclerosis. Here immunoSEQ multiplex PCR was the method, and the copy in TCRdb shows in-frame clones only, minus some. The table lists 50,000 or so clones, around 92% of them singletons. The material sequenced was CD4+ T cells from peripheral blood mononuclear cells, taken after pregnancy. The source of this sequence is a female donor with multiple sclerosis, enrolled in a pregnancy study.

In DNA, the CDR3 is TGTGCCAGTAGTACCCGGGGACAGCCTTTCAATCAGCCCCAGCATTTT. Its protein is CASSTRGQPFNQPQHF. The chain uses TRBV19 and TRBJ1-5; 7 positions agree with TRBD1. Trimming at V came to 4 bases and at J to 3 bases, leaving 9 bases not matched to a gene. Germline values: CDR1 LNHDA, CDR2 SQIVND (reference sequence). The CDR3 totals 16 residues.